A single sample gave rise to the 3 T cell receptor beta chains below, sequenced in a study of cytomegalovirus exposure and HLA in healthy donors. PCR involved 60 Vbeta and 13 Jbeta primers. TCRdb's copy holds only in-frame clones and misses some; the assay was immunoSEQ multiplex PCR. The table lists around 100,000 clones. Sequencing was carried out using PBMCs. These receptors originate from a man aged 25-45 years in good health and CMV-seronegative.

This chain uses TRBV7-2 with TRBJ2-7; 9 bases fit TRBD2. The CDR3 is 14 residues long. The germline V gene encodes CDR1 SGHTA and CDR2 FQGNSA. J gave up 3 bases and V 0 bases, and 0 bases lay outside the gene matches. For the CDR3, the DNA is TGTGCCAGCAGCTTAGCTAGCGGGGGCTACGAGCAGTACTTC. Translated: CASSLASGGYEQYF.

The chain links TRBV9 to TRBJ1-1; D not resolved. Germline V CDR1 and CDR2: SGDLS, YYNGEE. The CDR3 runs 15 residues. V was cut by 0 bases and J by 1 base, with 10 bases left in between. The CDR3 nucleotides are TGTGCCAGCAGCGTAGTTAATCCGGGGAACACTGAAGCTTTCTTT. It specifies CASSVVNPGNTEAFF. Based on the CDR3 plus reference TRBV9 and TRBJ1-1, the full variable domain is DSGVTQTPKHLITATGQRVTLRCSPRSGDLSVYWYQQSLDQGLQFLIQYYNGEERAKGNILERFSAQQFPDLHSELNLSSLELGDSALYFCASSVVNPGNTEAFFGQGTRLTVV.

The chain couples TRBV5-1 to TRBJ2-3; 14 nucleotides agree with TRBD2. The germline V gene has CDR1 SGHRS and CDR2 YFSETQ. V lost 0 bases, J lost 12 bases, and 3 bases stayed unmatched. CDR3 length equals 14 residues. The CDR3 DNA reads TGCGCCAGCAGCTTGGGACTAGCGGGGGGGCTACAGTATTTT. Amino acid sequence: CASSLGLAGGLQYF.